Following are 21 T cell receptor beta chains from one sample sequenced in a study of PD-1 blockade in classical Hodgkin lymphoma. Described time point: cycle 4 day 1 (C4D1), after 6 weeks of nivolumab. Each patient experienced a relapse that followed autologous stem cell transplantation, and brentuximab vedotin exposure varied. The method was immunoSEQ multiplex PCR; TCRdb's version includes in-frame clones alone and lacks a portion of them. The sample lists tens of thousands of clones; 70% to 80% were seen once. Sequencing was performed on peripheral blood mononuclear cells (PBMCs), taken before the fourth cycle of nivolumab. Receptors originate from a human donor with classical Hodgkin lymphoma.

This chain joins TRBV7-2 and TRBJ2-5, with 9 bases lining up with TRBD2. Germline CDR1 reads SGHTA; CDR2 reads FQGNSA. The CDR3 runs 16 residues. The J segment lost 1 base and the V segment lost 2 bases, leaving 5 bases of the junction unmatched. The CDR3 DNA sequence: TGTGCCAGCAGCTTACAAAGCGGGGGGATCCAAGAGACCCAGTACTTC. Translating gives CASSLQSGGIQETQYF.

The J gene is TRBJ2-7, the V gene TRBV9; possibly TRBD1 for D (5 bases). From germline, CDR1 is SGDLS and CDR2 YYNGEE. V lost 0 bases to trimming and J lost 3 bases, with 10 bases between them. The CDR3 has 14 residues. The CDR3, as DNA: TGTGCCAGCAGCGTAGATTACGGACACTACGAGCAGTACTTC. Protein: CASSVDYGHYEQYF.

V usage is TRBV18 and J usage is TRBJ1-6; D perhaps matches TRBD1 (5 bases). CDR3 length: 14 amino acids. V was trimmed by 3 bases and J by 7 bases, leaving 10 bases between them. Germline V gene data show CDR1 as KGHSH and CDR2 as LQKENI. The CDR3 nucleotides are TGTGCCAGCTCACCGTCAGGGTTCAATTCACCCCTCCACTTT. Protein product: CASSPSGFNSPLHF.

Worth noting for this clone: The same CDR3 arises from other DNA sequences in this sample as well. This rearrangement joins TRBV7-2 to TRBJ1-1; D ambiguous. The CDR3 spans 13 residues. Germline assignment: CDR1 SGHTA and CDR2 FQGNSA. Trimming left V 6 bases short and J 3 bases short, with 11 bases between. CDR3 bases: TGTGCCAGCAGTATAGGGCAGTACACTGAAGCTTTCTTT. It yields the protein CASSIGQYTEAFF. The full variable domain, rest sourced from reference TRBV7-2 and TRBJ1-1, is GAGVSQSPSNKVTEKGKDVELRCDPISGHTALYWYRQSLGQGLEFLIYFQGNSAPDKSGLPSDRFSAERTGGSVSTLTIQRTQQEDSAVYLCASSIGQYTEAFFGQGTRLTVV.

The chain carries TRBV25-1 and TRBJ2-7; 8 positions agree with TRBD1. Germline CDR1 MGHDK, CDR2 SYGVNS. The junction had 8 bases not matched to a gene; V was cut back by 4 bases and J by 6 bases. This CDR3 has 14 amino acids. As DNA, the CDR3 is TGTGCCAGCAGTGTACAGGGGGTACGTAGCGAGCAGTACTTC. It codes for CASSVQGVRSEQYF.

V is TRBV12-5 and J is TRBJ2-1; D not resolved. The length of the CDR3 is 12 residues. The V gene's germline CDR1 is LGHNT and CDR2 FRNRAP. V gave up 5 bases and J gave up 3 bases, with 5 bases separating them. CDR3 region: CASGLHYNEQFF. The DNA of the CDR3 is TGTGCTAGTGGTCTACACTACAATGAGCAGTTCTTC.

The CDR3 DNA is TGTGCCAGTACCCCGGTGTCCGCCTCCCCAATTAATGAAAAACTGTTTTTT. It is translated as CASTPVSASPINEKLFF. The rearrangement joins TRBV19 to TRBJ1-4; no clear D gene. This CDR3 spans 17 amino acids. CDR1 and CDR2 from the germline V gene are LNHDA and SQIVND (reference sequence). V shed 7 bases and J shed 4 bases, with 22 bases lying between them.

This clone was seen only a few times. V usage is TRBV6-6 and J usage is TRBJ2-4, with 7 nucleotides matching TRBD1. In germline, CDR1 is MNHNY, CDR2 SVGAGI (reference sequence). The ends lost 3 bases at V and 6 bases at J; junction bases unmatched: 2. This CDR3 is built from 13 residues. Here the CDR3 DNA reads TGTGCCAGCAGTTATGACAGGGTAAACATTCAGTACTTC. This encodes CASSYDRVNIQYF.

This chain uses TRBV7-9 with TRBJ1-1, with 7 bases aligning to TRBD1. V dropped 4 bases and J dropped 3; count of bases not matched to a gene: 5. The CDR3 totals 14 residues. Germline V CDR1 and CDR2: SEHNR, FQNEAQ (reference sequence). The CDR3 bases are TGTGCCAGCAGCTCACAGGGGTTTCACACTGAAGCTTTCTTT. Translated, it gives CASSSQGFHTEAFF.

The rearrangement links TRBV11-2 to TRBJ2-7; D may be TRBD1 or TRBD2 (5 bases each). Trimming took 2 bases from V and 4 from J, leaving 18 bases between them. The CDR3 runs 16 residues. Germline CDR1 SGHAT, CDR2 FQNNGV. CDR3 protein: CASSLYRGAVGYEQYF. The CDR3 DNA reads as TGTGCCAGCAGCTTATATCGGGGCGCCGTAGGTTACGAGCAGTACTTC.

V and J are TRBV6-1 and TRBJ2-1; TRBD1 matches at 10 bases. Germline assignment: CDR1 MNHNS and CDR2 SASEGT. J lost 4 bases, V lost 1 base, and 25 bases had no gene match. CDR3 size: 23 residues. The CDR3 bases are TGTGCCAGCAGTGAAGGGGCCCGAGACAGGGGGCATAAGTGGCGGGTTGGATACAATGAGCAGTTCTTC. Translated: CASSEGARDRGHKWRVGYNEQFF.

The chain carries TRBV5-1 and TRBJ1-4, with 11 bases fitting TRBD1. CDR1 and CDR2 (germline): SGHRS, YFSETQ. CDR3 length: 19 residues. Trimming took 7 bases from V and 0 from J; bases not matched to a gene: 14. DNA for the CDR3: TGCGCCAGCTCCCCTGGGGGGACAGGGGGACTTGCAACTAATGAAAAACTGTTTTTT. It encodes CASSPGGTGGLATNEKLFF.

This clone was seen a few times. The rearrangement joins TRBV5-1 to TRBJ1-2; no definite D call. The V end lost 0 bases, the J end lost 6 bases, and 15 bases lay between the germline ends. Germline CDR1 is SGHRS and CDR2 is YFSETQ. The CDR3 has 15 amino acids. For the CDR3, the DNA is TGCGCCAGCAGCTTGGGCGGAGACCGCGCCCATGGCTACACCTTC. It encodes CASSLGGDRAHGYTF.

This clone was seen a few times. CDR3 protein: CASSLDRDSMNTEAFF. The DNA for the CDR3 is TGTGCCAGCTCACTCGACCGGGACAGTATGAACACTGAAGCTTTCTTT. The chain couples TRBV18 to TRBJ1-1; TRBD1 matches 7 bases. Germline values: CDR1 KGHSH, CDR2 LQKENI. The V segment lost 4 bases and the J segment 0 bases; nucleotides outside the gene matches: 8. This CDR3 is 16 amino acids long.

This clone was seen a handful of times. The chain couples TRBV27 to TRBJ2-2, with D tentatively TRBD1 (6 bases). The CDR3 is made up of 17 amino acids. Looked up from germline, CDR1 is MNHEY and CDR2 is SMNVEV (reference sequence). The V gene lost 3 bases and the J gene lost 0 bases, with 14 bases spanning the gap. DNA of the CDR3: TGTGCCAGCAGTTTTTACAGGGCCTTTACGAACACCGGGGAGCTGTTTTTT. It yields the protein CASSFYRAFTNTGELFF.

This clone has a single count. The chain combines TRBV27 with TRBJ2-7; D might be TRBD2 (6 bases). This CDR3 region has 15 residues. Germline assignment: CDR1 MNHEY and CDR2 SMNVEV (reference sequence). Trimming took off 3 bases at V and 1 base at J, with 13 bases between the two ends. DNA for the CDR3: TGTGCCAGCAGTTTGGGCCAGGAGGGATCCTACGAGCAGTACTTC. Translation: CASSLGQEGSYEQYF.

The genes are TRBV7-9 and TRBJ1-2; D might be TRBD1 (5 bases). This CDR3 is 14 amino acids long. Trimming shortened V by 4 bases and J by 7 bases, and 16 bases separated the two germline ends. CDR1 is SEHNR and CDR2 is FQNEAQ in the germline V gene (reference sequence). In DNA form, the CDR3 reads TGTGCCAGCAGCTCAGGCGGGGGGTTTGCTGGCTACACCTTC. Translation gives CASSSGGGFAGYTF.

The V call is TRBV14, the J call TRBJ2-1; D is uncertain. CDR1 and CDR2 (germline): SGHDN, FVKESK. The CDR3 consists of 11 residues. V lost 3 bases and J 5 bases, leaving 2 bases between the germline ends. CDR3 sequence: CASSQHNEQFF. The CDR3 region has the DNA TGTGCCAGCAGCCAGCACAATGAGCAGTTCTTC.

This chain connects TRBV28 to TRBJ1-6; possibly TRBD1 for D (6 bases). Germline CDR1 and CDR2: MDHEN and SYDVKM. This CDR3 has 15 amino acids. Trimming removed 6 bases at V and 6 bases at J, with 15 bases between. The CDR3 sequence: CASRPATGPNSPLHF. The CDR3 DNA follows: TGTGCCAGCAGACCCGCGACAGGACCTAATTCACCCCTCCACTTT.

This clone was picked up one time. The chain employs TRBV29-1 and TRBJ1-1; D not resolved. CDR1 and CDR2 from the germline V gene are SQVTM and ANQGSEA. This CDR3 spans 11 amino acids. V was pared by 1 base and J by 7 bases, with 7 bases between. CDR3: CSVEGVNEAFF. DNA for the CDR3: TGCAGCGTTGAAGGTGTGAATGAAGCTTTCTTT.

This clone appeared a few times. The V call is TRBV2, the J call TRBJ2-7; D remains ambiguous. CDR1 and CDR2 (germline): SNHLY, FYNNEI. The CDR3 spans 13 residues. The germline V and J ends were trimmed by 3 bases and 6 bases, with 12 bases remaining between them. CDR3 protein: CASSDSARVEQYF. The CDR3 nucleotides read TGTGCCAGCAGTGACTCAGCACGCGTCGAGCAGTACTTC. The full variable domain, with the rest looked up from reference TRBV2 and TRBJ2-7, is EPEVTQTPSHQVTQMGQEVILRCVPISNHLYFYWYRQILGQKVEFLVSFYNNEISEKSEIFDDQFSVERPDGSNFTLKIRSTKLEDSAMYFCASSDSARVEQYFGPGTRLTVT.